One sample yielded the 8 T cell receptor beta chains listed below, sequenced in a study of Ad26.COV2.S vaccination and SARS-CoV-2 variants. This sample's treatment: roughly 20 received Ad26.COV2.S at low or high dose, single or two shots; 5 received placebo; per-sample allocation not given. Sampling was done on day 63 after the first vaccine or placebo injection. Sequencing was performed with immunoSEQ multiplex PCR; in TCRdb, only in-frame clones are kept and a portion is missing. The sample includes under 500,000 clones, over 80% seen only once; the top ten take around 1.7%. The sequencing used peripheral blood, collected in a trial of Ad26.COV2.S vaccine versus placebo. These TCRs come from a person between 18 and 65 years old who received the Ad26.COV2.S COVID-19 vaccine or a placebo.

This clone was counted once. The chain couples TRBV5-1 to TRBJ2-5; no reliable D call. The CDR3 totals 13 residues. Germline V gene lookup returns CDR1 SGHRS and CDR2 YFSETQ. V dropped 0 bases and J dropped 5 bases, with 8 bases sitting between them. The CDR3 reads CASSLEVSETQYF. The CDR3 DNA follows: TGCGCCAGCAGCTTGGAGGTGTCCGAGACCCAGTACTTC.

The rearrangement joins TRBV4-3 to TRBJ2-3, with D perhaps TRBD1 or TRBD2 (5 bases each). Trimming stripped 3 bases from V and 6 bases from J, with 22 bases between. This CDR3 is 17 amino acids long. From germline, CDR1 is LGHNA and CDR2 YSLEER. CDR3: CASSHYGHRDAADTQYF. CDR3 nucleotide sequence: TGCGCCAGCAGCCACTATGGGCACCGGGACGCCGCGGATACGCAGTATTTT.

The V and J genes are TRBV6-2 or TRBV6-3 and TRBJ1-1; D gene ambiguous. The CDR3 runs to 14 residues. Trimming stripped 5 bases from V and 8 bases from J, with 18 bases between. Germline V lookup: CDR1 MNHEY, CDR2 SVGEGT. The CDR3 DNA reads TGTGCCAGCAGTCTGATCGGACCTCAACGAGAAGCTTTCTTT. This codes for CASSLIGPQREAFF.

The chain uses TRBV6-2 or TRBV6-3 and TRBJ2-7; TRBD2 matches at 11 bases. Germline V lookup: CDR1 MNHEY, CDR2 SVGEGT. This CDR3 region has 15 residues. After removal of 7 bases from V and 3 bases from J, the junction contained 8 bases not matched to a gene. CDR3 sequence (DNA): TGTGCCAGCATCCCAGCTAGCGGGGGGAACTACGAGCAGTACTTC. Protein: CASIPASGGNYEQYF.

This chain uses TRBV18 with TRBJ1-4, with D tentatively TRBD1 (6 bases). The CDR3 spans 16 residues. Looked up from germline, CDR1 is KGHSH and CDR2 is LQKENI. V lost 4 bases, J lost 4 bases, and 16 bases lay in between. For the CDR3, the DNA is TGTGCCAGCTCACTAATGGGGGCCATTGGTAATGAAAAACTGTTTTTT. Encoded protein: CASSLMGAIGNEKLFF.

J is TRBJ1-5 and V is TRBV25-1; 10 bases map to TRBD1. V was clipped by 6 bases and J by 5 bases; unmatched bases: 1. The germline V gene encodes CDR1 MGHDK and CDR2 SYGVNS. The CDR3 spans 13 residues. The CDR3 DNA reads TGTGCCAGCAGAGGGACAGGGGATCAGCCCCAGCATTTT. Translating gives CASRGTGDQPQHF. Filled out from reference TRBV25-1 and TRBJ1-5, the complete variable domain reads EADIYQTPRYLVIGTGKKITLECSQTMGHDKMYWYQQDPGMELHLIHYSYGVNSTEKGDLSSESTVSRIRTEHFPLTLESARPSHTSQYLCASRGTGDQPQHFGDGTRLSIL.

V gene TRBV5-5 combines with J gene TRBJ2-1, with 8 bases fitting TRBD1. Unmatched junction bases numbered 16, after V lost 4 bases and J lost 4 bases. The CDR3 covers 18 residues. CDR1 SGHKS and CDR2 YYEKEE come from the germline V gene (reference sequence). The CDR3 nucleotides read TGTGCCAGCAGCCCCGGGACAGGACTTATAATACTTTACAATGAGCAGTTCTTC. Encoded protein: CASSPGTGLIILYNEQFF.

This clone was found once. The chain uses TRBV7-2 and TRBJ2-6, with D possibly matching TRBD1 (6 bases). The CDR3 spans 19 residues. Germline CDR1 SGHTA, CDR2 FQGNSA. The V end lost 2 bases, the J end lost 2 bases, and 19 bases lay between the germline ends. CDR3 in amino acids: CASSLLRDKGLAGANVLTF. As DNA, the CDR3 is TGTGCCAGCAGCTTACTCCGGGACAAGGGGCTCGCTGGGGCCAACGTCCTGACTTTC.